A selection of T cell receptor beta chains follows, all from one sample in a study of brain T cells in children with intractable seizures. Only in-frame clones appear in the TCRdb table, and some are missing; sequencing was by immunoSEQ multiplex PCR. The profile covers hundreds of thousands of clones, with about 94% appearing a single time and 5.5% to 6% taken by the ten largest. Sequences were derived from peripheral blood, sampled about 5 months after surgery. These receptors were taken from a boy younger than two with tuberous sclerosis and intractable seizures. Both conserved end residues are trimmed from each CDR3. Each record gives: V gene, CDR3 protein.

>TRBV2
ASGGTDYGYT
>TRBV6-5
ASYRGLNTEAF
>TRBV7-8
ASSLGTGFWGTEAF
>TRBV3-1/TRBV3-2
ASSQVETPRVNEQY
>TRBV30
AWSTGYNYGYT
>TRBV2
ASSVDREENQPQH
>TRBV9
ASSGGTSGRSEQY
>TRBV6-2/TRBV6-3
ASSYRPNYGYT
>TRBV2
ASSERTGYEKLF
>TRBV6-4
ASRIKAGVSYEQY
>TRBV10-3
AIGDREGTGELF
>TRBV4-2
ASSQESNEKLF
>TRBV14
ASSQGFSEQY
>TRBV3-1/TRBV3-2
ASSQGSPGPASGANVLT
>TRBV30
AWELQETQY
>TRBV19
AGIGGQACNQPQH
>TRBV19
ASSLQGPGANVLT
>TRBV5-1
ASSLEPGSETQY
>TRBV7-2
ASSPQDRTYGYT
>TRBV11-3
ASSHRSGLAGGETQY
>TRBV28
ASSQPTGTGRSEQY
>TRBV19
ASSKTGRATNEKLF
>TRBV7-9
ASSPYGLNDEQF
>TRBV29-1
SVPSGGPEAF
>TRBV10-1
ASSEWAVGSTDTQY
>TRBV5-6
ASSSPSGSPGELF
>TRBV29-1
SLQDRVTDTQY
>TRBV27
ASSPGQAGELF
>TRBV21-1
ATIIGVSGANVLT
>TRBV3-1/TRBV3-2
ASSQVQGPYGYT
>TRBV19
ASKERGGIRAQY
>TRBV18
ASSPISSQETQY
>TRBV7-9
ASSPAGTSNQPQH
>TRBV29-1
SVGAAYNSPLH
>TRBV11-2
ASSLVGGRVSPLH
>TRBV6-1
ASSEGKRERGDTQY
>TRBV27
ASSFLAGPEAF
>TRBV5-1
ASSSEGQGANIQY
>TRBV30
AWSQPSSGANVLT
>TRBV10-1
ANLETQTGTPGYDEQF
>TRBV9
ASSVVGEWTGELF
>TRBV6-4
ASSDRWRKEGQGANEQF
>TRBV6-5
ASRSVSETQY
>TRBV19
ASSIVGGKDTGELF
>TRBV5-1
ASSLSSTDTQY
>TRBV27
ASSLFKGAEKLF
>TRBV2
ASSESSGTTGELF
>TRBV10-2
ASSEVLDPQY
>TRBV12-3/TRBV12-4
ASSLGATGS
>TRBV11-3
ASSVGQGDLNTEAF
>TRBV19
ASSTGQGAPYWQPQH
>TRBV24-1
ATEQGSGYGYT
>TRBV5-1
ASSLERGPNKEQF
>TRBV7-3
ASSLEPGTDTQY
>TRBV28
ASSFSKARPQH